This TCR beta chain was captured in a study of post-analysis software for immune sequencing data. Study-wide results and caveats: The study found TRBV5-6, TRBV5-1 and TRBV20-1 among five TRBV segments more frequent in patients than controls.

CDR1 and CDR2 from the germline V gene are DFQATT and SNEGSKA (reference sequence). The CDR3 has 16 amino acids. Trimming stripped 0 bases from V and 2 bases from J, with 14 bases between. There are a few counts of this clonotype. The antigen remains unidentified. Unique molecular identifiers were carried by the TCR beta cDNA libraries. TCRdb fed the PCR reads into MiXCR, producing one record per CDR3 protein. Among about 680,000 distinct CDR3 sequences listed, approximately 59% were seen once. Sequenced input: blood. The chain employs TRBV20-1 and TRBJ2-1, with D perhaps matching TRBD2 (5 bases). This clonotype originated in a girl between 2 and 10 years old with multiple sclerosis. The CDR3 coding sequence is TGCAGTGCTAGAGATCCCACTAGTATCGCCTACAATGAGCAGTTCTTC. Translating it yields CSARDPTSIAYNEQFF.